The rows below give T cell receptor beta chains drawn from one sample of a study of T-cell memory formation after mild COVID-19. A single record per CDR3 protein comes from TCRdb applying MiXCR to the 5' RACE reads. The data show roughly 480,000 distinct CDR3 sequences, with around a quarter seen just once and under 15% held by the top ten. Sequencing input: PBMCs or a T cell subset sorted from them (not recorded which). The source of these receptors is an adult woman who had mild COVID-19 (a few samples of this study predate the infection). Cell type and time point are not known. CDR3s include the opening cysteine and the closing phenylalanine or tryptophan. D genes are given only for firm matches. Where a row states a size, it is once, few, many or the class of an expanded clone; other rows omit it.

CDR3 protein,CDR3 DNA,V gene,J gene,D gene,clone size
CATSGEGATYGYTF,TGTGCCACCTCAGGGGAGGGGGCGACCTATGGCTACACCTTC,TRBV19,TRBJ1-2,TRBD1,-
CTAFVRQGNTEAFF,TGCACTGCTTTCGTGAGACAGGGGAACACTGAAGCTTTCTTT,TRBV20-1,TRBJ1-1,TRBD1,-
CASSLRHSLADTQYF,TGTGCCAGCAGTTTAAGGCACTCCTTAGCAGATACGCAGTATTTT,TRBV12-3/TRBV12-4,TRBJ2-3,-,few
CATEGEPAKNIQYF,TGTGCCACGGAGGGGGAACCAGCCAAAAACATTCAGTACTTC,TRBV7-9,TRBJ2-4,-,-
CASSLRTNEKLFF,TGTGCCAGCAGCTTAAGGACAAACGAAAAACTGTTTTTT,TRBV7-2,TRBJ1-4,-,-
CASSLMSYNEQFF,TGTGCCAGCAGCTTAATGAGTTACAATGAGCAGTTCTTC,TRBV7-3,TRBJ2-1,-,-
CASSQVSGETGELFF,TGCGCCAGCAGCCAAGTTTCAGGGGAGACCGGGGAGCTGTTTTTT,TRBV4-1,TRBJ2-2,-,-
CASSPNYEQGTKNIQYF,TGCGCCAGCAGCCCAAACTACGAACAGGGGACCAAAAACATTCAGTACTTC,TRBV5-1,TRBJ2-4,TRBD1,-
CASRSGGSDLDTQYF,TGTGCCAGCAGGAGTGGTGGGAGTGATTTAGATACGCAGTATTTT,TRBV9,TRBJ2-3,-,-
CASRPRDSRGYTF,TGTGCCAGCAGGCCCCGGGACAGTCGCGGCTACACCTTC,TRBV7-6,TRBJ1-2,TRBD1,few
CASSAGTSGFSYNEQFF,TGTGCCAGCAGCGCCGGGACTAGCGGCTTCTCCTACAATGAGCAGTTCTTC,TRBV7-3,TRBJ2-1,TRBD2,few
CASIGRAYNEQFF,TGTGCCAGCATCGGCAGGGCATACAATGAGCAGTTCTTC,TRBV2,TRBJ2-1,-,few
CASSLGTDATFGNQPQHF,TGTGCCAGCAGCTTGGGGACCGACGCTACGTTTGGCAATCAGCCCCAGCATTTT,TRBV7-2,TRBJ1-5,-,-
CASSPPGRRSSYEQYF,TGCGCCAGCAGCCCCCCAGGCCGGAGGAGCTCCTACGAGCAGTACTTC,TRBV4-1,TRBJ2-7,-,-
CATSDLPTGQPYEQYF,TGTGCCACCAGTGATTTGCCGACAGGACAGCCCTACGAGCAGTACTTC,TRBV24-1,TRBJ2-7,-,few
CASRGTGVHEQYF,TGTGCCAGCAGGGGGACAGGGGTCCACGAGCAGTACTTC,TRBV12-3/TRBV12-4,TRBJ2-7,TRBD1,few
CASINPGLNYGYTF,TGTGCCAGCATCAACCCGGGACTTAACTATGGCTACACCTTC,TRBV2,TRBJ1-2,-,few
CASSHRQDSYGYTF,TGTGCCAGCTCACACCGACAAGACTCCTATGGCTACACCTTC,TRBV18,TRBJ1-2,-,-
CASTAIDRGVDQPQHF,TGTGCCAGCACCGCCATCGACAGGGGTGTCGATCAGCCCCAGCATTTT,TRBV21-1,TRBJ1-5,-,-
CSVETSGRGETGYF,TGCAGCGTTGAGACTAGCGGGAGGGGGGAGACCGGGTACTTC,TRBV29-1,TRBJ2-5,TRBD2,-
CASRASRGLAGYEQYF,TGTGCCAGCAGAGCATCCCGAGGACTAGCGGGCTACGAGCAGTACTTC,TRBV6-2/TRBV6-3,TRBJ2-7,TRBD2,-
CASSPGRGYEQYF,TGTGCCAGCTCACCAGGACGGGGCTACGAGCAGTACTTC,TRBV18,TRBJ2-7,-,-
CASSQDTSGAAGQGGYTF,TGCGCCAGCAGCCAAGATACATCCGGGGCGGCGGGACAGGGAGGCTACACCTTC,TRBV4-3,TRBJ1-2,TRBD1,few
CSARDHLDMGTEAFF,TGCAGTGCTAGAGATCATCTGGACATGGGTACTGAAGCTTTCTTT,TRBV20-1,TRBJ1-1,-,few
CSARLADPTDTQFF,TGCAGTGCTAGACTAGCGGACCCAACAGATACGCAGTTTTTT,TRBV20-1,TRBJ2-3,TRBD2,-
CASSESHRGYEQYF,TGTGCCAGCAGTGAATCGCACAGGGGCTACGAGCAGTACTTC,TRBV25-1,TRBJ2-7,TRBD1,few
CASSQVWIPRGLYTYGYTF,TGTGCCAGCAGTCAAGTATGGATACCCAGGGGCCTTTACACCTATGGCTACACCTTC,TRBV3-2,TRBJ1-2,-,-
CASTFLGAANYGYTF,TGTGCCAGCACCTTTTTAGGGGCCGCTAACTATGGCTACACCTTC,TRBV6-1,TRBJ1-2,-,-
CASRLGTVDPLYNEQFF,TGTGCCAGCAGACTCGGGACCGTAGACCCTCTCTACAATGAGCAGTTCTTC,TRBV27,TRBJ2-1,-,-
CASSYETGQHNEQFF,TGTGCCAGCAGTTACGAGACGGGACAGCACAATGAGCAGTTCTTC,TRBV6-5,TRBJ2-1,TRBD1,few
CASSPGSVQGTRHEQYF,TGTGCCAGCAGTCCCGGGTCCGTCCAGGGGACGAGGCACGAGCAGTACTTC,TRBV7-2,TRBJ2-7,-,-
CASSLWETHLLNTEAFF,TGCGCCAGCAGCTTGTGGGAGACACACCTCTTGAACACTGAAGCTTTCTTT,TRBV5-1,TRBJ1-1,-,few
CSARDLQRGNQETQYF,TGCAGTGCTAGAGATCTGCAGCGGGGGAACCAAGAGACCCAGTACTTC,TRBV20-1,TRBJ2-5,TRBD2,-
CAWSVQGSYGYTF,TGTGCCTGGAGTGTTCAGGGGAGCTATGGCTACACCTTC,TRBV30,TRBJ1-2,-,-